This section outlines one T cell receptor beta chain sequence together with its context. Its matching antigen is unknown. This CDR3 spans 17 amino acids. Germline V gives CDR1 SEHNR, CDR2 FQNEAQ (reference sequence). V lost 2 bases, J lost 5 bases, and 16 bases lay in between. TCRdb called the reads again in MiXCR, with one record for every CDR3 protein. The table has about 190,000 distinct CDR3 sequences, 7.5% to 10% seen once. This entry belongs to a study of T cell repertoires in cytomegalovirus infection. Study information: Indications of both CMV infection and matching HLA type were provided by public TCR beta signatures. The study, taken as a whole, reports: In two of eight donors, the top clonotype was HLA-C-restricted CMV-specific. CMV carriers having the relevant HLA were flagged by cumulative public TCR beta family frequency.

This TCR was sampled from a human donor in good health (CMV status not recorded). Some clones in this sample may be carry-over from other donors' samples. The chain combines TRBV7-9 with TRBJ1-6; D call uncertain. The source material was PBMCs. CDR3 amino acids: CASSLSVGVGNNSPLHF. DNA for the CDR3: TGTGCCAGCAGCTTAAGCGTCGGTGTTGGAAATAATTCACCCCTCCACTTT.